This record concerns one T cell receptor (beta chain) sequence. Its antigen is not known. The junction differs from germline at one of its ends, possibly a read error. The PCR employed 60 Vbeta primers together with 13 Jbeta primers. Here immunoSEQ multiplex PCR was the method, and the copy in TCRdb shows in-frame clones only, minus some. The sample includes 100,000 to 150,000 clones, around 74% seen only once; the top ten take approximately 5%. The CDR3 is made up of 15 amino acids. Germline V CDR1 and CDR2: MNHNS, SASEGT. This entry belongs to a study of cytomegalovirus exposure and HLA in healthy donors. Overall study findings and caveats: It was assumed in the presence/absence analyses that sequencing depth was roughly uniform across donors. Some V segments, including TRBV6-2 and TRBV6-3, were excluded as indistinguishable. Reportedly, diagnosis of cytomegalovirus status by the classifier showed high specificity and sensitivity. Later, TCR association rates were found to vary by HLA locus, highest for DRB1 and lowest for HLA-C.

The gene calls are TRBV6-1 and TRBJ1-2; D gene unclear. The source of this sequence is a woman aged 45-65 years in good health and CMV-seropositive. Material: PBMCs. CDR3 amino acids: CASSDTASPNYGYPF. CDR3 bases: TGTGCCAGCAGCGATACCGCCAGCCCAAACTATGGCTACCCCTTC.